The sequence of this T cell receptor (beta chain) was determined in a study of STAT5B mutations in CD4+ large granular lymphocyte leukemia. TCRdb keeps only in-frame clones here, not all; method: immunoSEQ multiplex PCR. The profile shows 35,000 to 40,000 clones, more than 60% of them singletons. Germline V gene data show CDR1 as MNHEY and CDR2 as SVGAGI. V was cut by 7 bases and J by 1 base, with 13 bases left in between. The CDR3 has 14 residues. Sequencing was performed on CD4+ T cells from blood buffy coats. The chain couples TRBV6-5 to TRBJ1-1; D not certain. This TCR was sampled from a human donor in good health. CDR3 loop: CASTPYLGNTEAFF. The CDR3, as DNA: TGTGCCAGCACCCCCTACCTGGGGAACACTGAAGCTTTCTTT.